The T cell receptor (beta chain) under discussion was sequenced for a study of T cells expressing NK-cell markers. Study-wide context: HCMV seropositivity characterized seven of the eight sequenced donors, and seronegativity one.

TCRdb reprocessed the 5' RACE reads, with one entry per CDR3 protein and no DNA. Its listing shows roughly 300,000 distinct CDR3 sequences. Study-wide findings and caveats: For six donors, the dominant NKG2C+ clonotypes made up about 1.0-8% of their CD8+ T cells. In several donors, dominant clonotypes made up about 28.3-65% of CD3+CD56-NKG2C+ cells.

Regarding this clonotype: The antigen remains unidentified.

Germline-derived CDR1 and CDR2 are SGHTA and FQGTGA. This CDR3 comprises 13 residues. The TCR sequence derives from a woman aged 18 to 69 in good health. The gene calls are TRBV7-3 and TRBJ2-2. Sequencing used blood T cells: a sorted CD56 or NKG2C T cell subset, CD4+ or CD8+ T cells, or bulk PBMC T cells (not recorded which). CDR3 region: CASSFRNTGELFF.